This T cell receptor beta chain is drawn from a study of T-cell reconstitution after alpha-beta-depleted transplantation in children. This clonotype was seen many times. This sample's TCRbeta library carried unique molecular identifier barcodes. TCRdb re-derived calls from the PCR reads in MiXCR, one entry per CDR3 protein. Of a few hundred thousand distinct CDR3 sequences listed, roughly 20% are singletons. CDR1 and CDR2 from the germline V gene are LGHDT and YNNKEL (reference sequence). With V trimmed by 4 bases and J by 4 bases, 10 bases remained unmatched. The CDR3 runs to 16 residues. Sample: PBMCs from the stem cell graft donor, taken from the stem cell graft. The chain carries TRBV3-1 and TRBJ2-5, with 9 bases aligning to TRBD2. This sequence was found in a human donor who donated a stem cell graft to a child with acute myeloid leukemia. CDR3 bases: TGTGCCAGCAGCCCCGCTAGGCGGGAGGGGATAGAGACCCAGTACTTC. Its protein is CASSPARREGIETQYF.